Presented here are 15 T cell receptor beta chains from one specimen sequenced in a study of T cells in Graves' hyperthyroidism and ophthalmopathy. TCR beta CDR3 region amplification was performed from RNA transcripts. HTBI primers drove first-round RT-PCR of the TCR CDR3. Via MiXCR, TCRdb re-called the multiplex PCR reads, giving one row per CDR3 protein. The repertoire holds 380,000 or so distinct CDR3 sequences, with under 20% as singletons. Sequencing was done on a sample of blood. These receptors originate from a woman between 18 and 29 years old with Graves' hyperthyroidism.

The rearrangement links TRBV12-3 or TRBV12-4 to TRBJ2-4, with D unresolved. This CDR3 comprises 11 residues. Trimming cost V 8 bases and J 8 bases, with 10 bases left between them. CDR3 sequence reads: CASAKDHIQYF. As DNA, the CDR3 is TGTGCCAGCGCAAAGGATCACATTCAGTACTTC.

In this sample, this clonotype turned up many times. The chain has TRBV7-2 and TRBJ1-5; the D is unclear. The CDR3 covers 14 residues. Per the germline V gene, CDR1 is SGHTA and CDR2 is FQGNSA. Trimming stripped 2 bases from V and 1 base from J, with 6 bases between. CDR3 residues: CASSLWASNQPQHF. The DNA of the CDR3 is TGTGCCAGCAGCTTATGGGCCAGCAATCAGCCCCAGCATTTT. The full variable domain, in which reference TRBV7-2 and TRBJ1-5 provide the parts outside the CDR3, is GAGVSQSPSNKVTEKGKDVELRCDPISGHTALYWYRQSLGQGLEFLIYFQGNSAPDKSGLPSDRFSAERTGGSVSTLTIQRTQQEDSAVYLCASSLWASNQPQHFGDGTRLSIL.

Ten or more counts support this clonotype. The rearrangement joins TRBV6-1 to TRBJ2-5; TRBD1 matches at 9 bases. The germline V gene encodes CDR1 MNHNS and CDR2 SASEGT. This CDR3 has 16 residues. The J segment lost 5 bases and the V segment lost 3 bases, leaving 10 bases of the junction unmatched. CDR3 nucleotide sequence: TGTGCCAGCAGTGACTGGGGACAGGGTTTTTTCGAGACCCAGTACTTC. Translation: CASSDWGQGFFETQYF.

This clonotype was observed many times. J is TRBJ2-7 and V is TRBV11-2; D call uncertain. Looked up from germline, CDR1 is SGHAT and CDR2 is FQNNGV. Between the trimmed V and J ends, which lost 4 bases and 0 bases, there was a span of 10 bases. The CDR3 is 14 residues long. The CDR3 nucleotides are TGTGCCAGCAGCTCTATGGAGAGCTCCTACGAGCAGTACTTC. It specifies CASSSMESSYEQYF.

This clonotype came up many times. This chain joins TRBV12-3 or TRBV12-4 and TRBJ2-5; unclear D gene. The V end lost 2 bases, the J end lost 4 bases, and 11 bases lay between the germline ends. The CDR3 has 14 amino acids. The CDR3 DNA follows: TGTGCCAGCAGTTTAAGCTCCAGAAGAGAGACCCAGTACTTC. Protein: CASSLSSRRETQYF.

At least ten counts were recorded for this clonotype. The genes are TRBV12-3 or TRBV12-4 and TRBJ1-2, with D maybe TRBD1 (6 bases). The CDR3 is 17 amino acids. Between the trimmed V and J ends, which lost 2 bases and 6 bases, there was a span of 22 bases. CDR3 region: CASSLRAWGHPFDGYTF. The CDR3, as DNA: TGTGCCAGCAGTTTAAGGGCCTGGGGACATCCATTCGATGGCTACACCTTC.

This clonotype was observed a handful of times. The V gene is TRBV2, the J gene TRBJ2-2; weak D call: TRBD2 (6 bases). Germline V CDR1 and CDR2: SNHLY, FYNNEI. This CDR3 has 16 residues. Trimming pared 2 bases from V and 6 bases from J, leaving 16 bases between. CDR3 sequence (DNA): TGTGCCAGCAGTGAATCACAGCGGGTCACTTCCGGGGAGCTGTTTTTT. Translating it yields CASSESQRVTSGELFF.

This clonotype was recorded at least ten times. The chain recombines TRBV6-1 with TRBJ2-7; 8 nucleotides agree with TRBD2. Germline values: CDR1 MNHNS, CDR2 SASEGT. The trim removed 7 bases at V and 4 bases at J, leaving 6 bases unmatched. The CDR3 sequence is 13 residues long. The CDR3 DNA follows: TGTGCCAGCAAACGGGGGGGCGCGTACGAGCAGTACTTC. Protein: CASKRGGAYEQYF.

This clonotype was picked up many times. The chain combines TRBV12-3 or TRBV12-4 with TRBJ2-7; 11 nucleotides align to TRBD1. V was clipped by 2 bases and J by 5 bases; unmatched bases: 11. This CDR3 spans 17 amino acids. The CDR3 nucleotides are TGTGCCAGCAGTTTACGTGGGGGTGGACAGGGGGCACACGAGCAGTACTTC. It codes for CASSLRGGGQGAHEQYF.

V gene TRBV19 combines with J gene TRBJ2-5; D tentatively reads TRBD1 or TRBD2 (5 bases each). V lost 3 bases and J lost 3, with 11 bases in between. This CDR3 has 14 amino acids. Germline values: CDR1 LNHDA, CDR2 SQIVND (reference sequence). In DNA, the CDR3 is TGTGCCAGTAGTATTGTCGGGACCGAAGAGACCCAGTACTTC. Protein: CASSIVGTEETQYF.

This clonotype was observed at least ten times. The V gene is TRBV29-1, the J gene TRBJ1-3; 10 bases match TRBD1. V was clipped by 0 bases and J by 0 bases; unmatched bases: 5. CDR3 length equals 17 residues. Per the germline V gene, CDR1 is SQVTM and CDR2 is ANQGSEA. As DNA, the CDR3 is TGCAGCGTTGAAGATCCAAGGACAGGGGGCTCTGGAAACACCATATATTTT. Amino acids: CSVEDPRTGGSGNTIYF. Based on the CDR3 plus reference TRBV29-1 and TRBJ1-3, the full variable domain is SAVISQKPSRDICQRGTSLTIQCQVDSQVTMMFWYRQQPGQSLTLIATANQGSEATYESGFVIDKFPISRPNLTFSTLTVSNMSPEDSSIYLCSVEDPRTGGSGNTIYFGEGSWLTVV.

This clonotype has at least ten counts. The V gene is TRBV11-2, the J gene TRBJ1-2; 8 nucleotides align to TRBD1. Germline CDR1 reads SGHAT; CDR2 reads FQNNGV. The CDR3 runs 14 residues. The J segment lost 5 bases and the V segment lost 4 bases, leaving 6 bases of the junction unmatched. DNA for the CDR3: TGTGCCAGCAGCTCAGGGGGCGCAGGATATGGCTACACCTTC. It specifies CASSSGGAGYGYTF.

In this sample, this clonotype turned up many times. The rearrangement uses TRBV4-2 and TRBJ2-7, with 7 positions matching TRBD2. The germline CDR1 and CDR2 sequences are LGHNA and YNFKEQ. This CDR3 comprises 16 residues. V gave up 1 base and J gave up 0 bases; unmatched junction bases: 6. The CDR3, as DNA: TGTGCCAGCAGCCAAGGTACTAGCGATAGCTCCTACGAGCAGTACTTC. It codes for CASSQGTSDSSYEQYF.

The CDR3 DNA is TGTGCCAGCAGCTTAGTTTTTAGGTGTCAGCCCCAGCATTTT. Translated, it gives CASSLVFRCQPQHF. This sequence joins TRBV11-2 and TRBJ1-5; D gene uncertain. Trimming removed 1 base from V and 6 bases from J, with 10 bases in between. The CDR3 totals 14 residues. CDR1 is SGHAT and CDR2 is FQNNGV in the germline V gene.

This clonotype has ten or more counts. J is TRBJ2-7 and V is TRBV3-1; D assignment may be TRBD1 or TRBD2 (6 bases each). The germline V gene has CDR1 LGHDT and CDR2 YNNKEL (reference sequence). V lost 4 bases, J lost 3 bases, and 13 bases lay in between. The CDR3 has 14 residues. The CDR3 region is CASSPHGGGYEQYF. As DNA, the CDR3 is TGTGCCAGCAGCCCCCATGGAGGGGGCTACGAGCAGTACTTC.